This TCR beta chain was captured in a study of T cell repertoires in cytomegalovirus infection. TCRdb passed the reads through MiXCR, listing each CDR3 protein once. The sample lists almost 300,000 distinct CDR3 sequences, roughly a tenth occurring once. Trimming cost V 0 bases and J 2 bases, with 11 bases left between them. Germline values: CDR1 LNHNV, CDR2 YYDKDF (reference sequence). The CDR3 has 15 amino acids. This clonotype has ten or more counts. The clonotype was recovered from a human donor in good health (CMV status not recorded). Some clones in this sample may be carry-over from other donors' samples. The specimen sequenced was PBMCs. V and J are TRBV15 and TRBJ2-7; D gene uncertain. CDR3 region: CATSRDRSRTYEQYF. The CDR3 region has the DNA TGTGCCACCAGCAGAGATAGGTCACGGACCTACGAGCAGTACTTC.